This TCR beta chain was obtained from a study of metastatic and nonmetastatic thyroid tumors. TCRdb re-called the PCR reads with MiXCR. The profile shows tens of thousands of clones, 30% to 40% of them singletons. No patient had received any treatment before thyroid surgery. The CDR3 totals 16 residues. V was clipped by 1 base and J by 2 bases; unmatched bases: 7. CDR1 and CDR2 (germline): SGHTA, FQGNSA. Sequenced: tumor tissue. The chain combines TRBV7-2 with TRBJ2-5, with 7 bases aligning to TRBD2. This TCR came from a female donor with papillary thyroid cancer or a benign thyroid nodule (not recorded which). Some clones in this sample may be carry-over from other donors' samples. The CDR3 nucleotides read TGTGCCAGCAGCTTAGGCCCCGGACTAGGACAAGAGACCCAGTACTTC. Amino acids: CASSLGPGLGQETQYF.